The rows below give T cell receptor beta chains drawn from one sample of a study of Tregs in tolerant kidney transplant recipients. The repertoire was sequenced with immunoSEQ multiplex PCR; TCRdb's copy has only in-frame clones and lacks some. The profile shows 65,000 to 85,000 clones, roughly 90% of them singletons. The source material was CD4+ T cells from blood (PBMCs), sampled 24 months after the transplant. The receptor set was obtained from a human patient who received a combined kidney and bone marrow transplant. The graft donor may be the source of some T cells. Each CDR3 is given with its conserved first and last residue. Each record gives: V gene, clone size, D gene, J gene, CDR3 DNA, CDR3 protein. D genes are given only for firm matches. Expanded clones get a size class; other rows say once, few or many, or leave the size out.

>TRBV5-1|NA|TRBD1|TRBJ2-7
TGCGCCAGCAGCCCGGACAGGGGGGATTACGAGCAGTACTTC
CASSPDRGDYEQYF
>TRBV19|NA|NA|TRBJ1-1
TGTGCCAGTACCACCAGGGAGGGGGACACTGAAGCTTTCTTT
CASTTREGDTEAFF
>TRBV10-3|NA|NA|TRBJ2-3
TGTGCCATCAGCCGGACAGATACGCAGTATTTT
CAISRTDTQYF
>TRBV7-3|once|NA|TRBJ2-7
TGTGCCAGCAGCTTGCGGGGCGGGGAGACCTACGAGCAGTACTTC
CASSLRGGETYEQYF
>TRBV9|NA|NA|TRBJ1-1
TGTGCCAGCAGCGCTGACATCTTTTCTGGGGCTTTCTTT
CASSADIFSGAFF
>TRBV4-3|NA|TRBD1|TRBJ1-2
TGCGCCAGCAGCCAAGTATGGCAGGGGGCAGTGAGACATGGCTACACCTTC
CASSQVWQGAVRHGYTF
>TRBV18|NA|NA|TRBJ2-1
TGTGCCAGCTCACAAGCAGGGTACAATGAGCAGTTCTTC
CASSQAGYNEQFF
>TRBV15|once|TRBD1|TRBJ2-5
TGTGCCACCAGCAGTTGGGGGGACAGGGTATTATTGGAGACCCAGTACTTC
CATSSWGDRVLLETQYF
>TRBV4-3|few|NA|TRBJ2-1
TGCGCCAGCAGCCCGGACTGGTTGAAGGTGAATGAGCAGTTCTTC
CASSPDWLKVNEQFF
>TRBV28|NA|NA|TRBJ1-3
TGTGCCAGCAGTGCGACAGTAAACACCATATATTTT
CASSATVNTIYF
>TRBV10-3|few|NA|TRBJ2-5
TGTGCCATCAGTGAGTCGGCTGGGGCGGGGGAGACCCAGTACTTC
CAISESAGAGETQYF
>TRBV4-1|once|NA|TRBJ2-7
TGCGCCAGCAGCCAAGGGGCGGGGCTCTCCTACGAGCAGTACTTC
CASSQGAGLSYEQYF
>TRBV19|once|NA|TRBJ1-2
TGTGCCAGTAGTGCTACAGGGAATCGAAACTATGGCTACACCTTC
CASSATGNRNYGYTF
>TRBV19|NA|NA|TRBJ2-6
TGTGCCAGTAGTCCCCAGGGAATCGGGGCCAACGTCCTGACTTTC
CASSPQGIGANVLTF
>TRBV27|NA|TRBD1|TRBJ2-7
TGTGCCAGCAGTGCGCCGGGACAGGGGGCCTACGAGCAGTACTTC
CASSAPGQGAYEQYF
>TRBV11-1|NA|NA|TRBJ1-4
TGTGCCAGCAGTGTCGGGGGGGCTGAAAAACTGTTTTTT
CASSVGGAEKLFF
>TRBV5-1|NA|NA|TRBJ2-1
TGCGCCAGCAGCTCGTTACAGGGTTCCTACAATGAGCAGTTCTTC
CASSSLQGSYNEQFF
>TRBV10-3|NA|TRBD1|TRBJ1-5
TGTGCCATCAGGGGGGACAGGGATGGCAATCAGCCCCAGCATTTT
CAIRGDRDGNQPQHF
>TRBV4-2|NA|TRBD1|TRBJ1-5
TGTGCCAGCAGCCTAGCAGGGGGCGGTCAGCCCCAGCATTTT
CASSLAGGGQPQHF
>TRBV6-1|NA|NA|TRBJ2-1
TGTGCCAGCATATGGGGCTCGACCTACAATGAGCAGTTCTTC
CASIWGSTYNEQFF
>TRBV5-5|NA|NA|TRBJ1-2
TGTGCCAGCAGCTTGCCAGGTTCTCGGGGCTACACCTTC
CASSLPGSRGYTF
>TRBV5-1|NA|NA|TRBJ2-3
TGCGCCAGCAGCACACAGGGAGGGGGGACAGATACGCAGTATTTT
CASSTQGGGTDTQYF
>TRBV7-2|NA|NA|TRBJ2-3
TGTGCTACCAGGCCTAGCACAGATACGCAGTATTTT
CATRPSTDTQYF
>TRBV10-3|NA|TRBD2|TRBJ2-5
TGTGCCATCAGCTGGGGGGGAACGGAGACCCAGTACTTC
CAISWGGTETQYF
>TRBV4-2|NA|TRBD2|TRBJ2-3
TGTGCCAGCAGCCAAGGAAGGGGACTAGCGAGTAGTACGCAGTATTTT
CASSQGRGLASSTQYF
>TRBV11-3|NA|NA|TRBJ2-2
TGTGCCAGCAGCGAGCGACGGAACACCGGGGAGCTGTTTTTT
CASSERRNTGELFF
>TRBV30|NA|NA|TRBJ2-7
TGTGCCTGGAGTGTACTCCTGAGGGTCTACGAGCAGTACTTC
CAWSVLLRVYEQYF
>TRBV25-1|NA|TRBD2|TRBJ2-5
TGTGCCAGCAGTCCGGGACTAGCGCGCCAAGAGACCCAGTACTTC
CASSPGLARQETQYF
>TRBV29-1|NA|NA|TRBJ2-3
TGCAGCGTCCGACAAGTTTTCACAGATACGCAGTATTTT
CSVRQVFTDTQYF
>TRBV6-5|NA|TRBD1|TRBJ1-2
TGTGCCAGCAGTTTCCGAAGGACAGGGGGCAATGGCTACACCTTC
CASSFRRTGGNGYTF
>TRBV14|NA|NA|TRBJ2-3
TGTGCCAGCAGCCCCTTTGCCGGGAAGTATAGCACAGATACGCAGTATTTT
CASSPFAGKYSTDTQYF
>TRBV5-1|NA|NA|TRBJ2-3
TGCGCCAGCAGCTTAGGAGGGGCTCTTATCTCGGATACGCAGTATTTT
CASSLGGALISDTQYF
>TRBV19|NA|NA|TRBJ1-6
TGTGCCAGTAGTATGGTGGAGTCACCCCTCCACTTT
CASSMVESPLHF
>TRBV5-8|NA|NA|TRBJ2-7
TGTGCCAGCAGCCCCTACAGGGACCATTCCTACGAGCAGTACTTC
CASSPYRDHSYEQYF
>TRBV11-2|NA|TRBD1|TRBJ1-2
TGTGCCAGCAGCTTATTACAGGGGGCGGTCACAGGTGGCTACACCTTC
CASSLLQGAVTGGYTF
>TRBV9|NA|TRBD1|TRBJ2-7
TGTGCCAGCAGCGCAAAGGGGGCGCAGATGCACGAGCAGTACTTC
CASSAKGAQMHEQYF
>TRBV30|NA|NA|TRBJ2-2
TGTGCCTGGAGTGTACCGGGGGGCGCAAACACCGGGGAGCTGTTTTTT
CAWSVPGGANTGELFF
>TRBV4-3|NA|NA|TRBJ1-1
TGCGCCAGCAGCCAGGAGTACGCGCGGGATATTGACACTGAAGCTTTCTTT
CASSQEYARDIDTEAFF
>TRBV7-9|NA|TRBD1|TRBJ1-1
TGTGCCAGCAGCCCGACAGGGCAGCGGGCTTTCTTT
CASSPTGQRAFF
>TRBV25-1|NA|TRBD2|TRBJ2-1
TGTGCCAGCAGTGAATTCGGGGCGGGAGGGGACAATGAGCAGTTCTTC
CASSEFGAGGDNEQFF
>TRBV5-1|NA|TRBD2|TRBJ2-1
TGCGCCAGCAGCTTGGTGGCTAGCGGGAGGAGAATAGGCAATGAGCAGTTCTTC
CASSLVASGRRIGNEQFF
>TRBV5-6|NA|NA|TRBJ1-2
TGTGCCAGCAGCTTCATTGGGGCAAACTATGGCTACACCTTC
CASSFIGANYGYTF
>TRBV19|NA|NA|TRBJ1-1
TGTGCCAGTAGCGAGACAGTGAACACTGAAGCTTTCTTT
CASSETVNTEAFF
>TRBV29-1|NA|TRBD1|TRBJ1-1
TGCAGCGTTGAAGATACTACGGACAGGGGGCTTGGTGAAGCTTTCTTT
CSVEDTTDRGLGEAFF
>TRBV5-8|NA|TRBD1|TRBJ2-7
TGTGCCAGCAGCGGCCGGGACAGGGGCCACGAGCAGTACTTC
CASSGRDRGHEQYF
>TRBV6-5|NA|NA|TRBJ2-3
TGTGCCAGCAGTTACTCGGCTACGCAGTATTTT
CASSYSATQYF